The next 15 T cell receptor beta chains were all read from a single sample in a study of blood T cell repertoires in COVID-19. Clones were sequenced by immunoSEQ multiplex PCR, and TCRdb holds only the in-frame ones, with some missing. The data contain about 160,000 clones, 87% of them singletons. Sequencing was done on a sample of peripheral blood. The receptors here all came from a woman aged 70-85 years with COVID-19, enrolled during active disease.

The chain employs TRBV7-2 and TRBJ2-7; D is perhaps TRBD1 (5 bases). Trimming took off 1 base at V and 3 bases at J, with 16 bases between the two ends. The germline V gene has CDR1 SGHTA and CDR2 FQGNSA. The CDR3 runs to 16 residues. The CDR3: CASSLEDQGPLYEQYF. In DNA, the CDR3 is TGTGCCAGCAGCTTAGAGGACCAGGGTCCCCTCTACGAGCAGTACTTC. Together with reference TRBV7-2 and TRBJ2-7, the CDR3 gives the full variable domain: GAGVSQSPSNKVTEKGKDVELRCDPISGHTALYWYRQSLGQGLEFLIYFQGNSAPDKSGLPSDRFSAERTGGSVSTLTIQRTQQEDSAVYLCASSLEDQGPLYEQYFGPGTRLTVT.

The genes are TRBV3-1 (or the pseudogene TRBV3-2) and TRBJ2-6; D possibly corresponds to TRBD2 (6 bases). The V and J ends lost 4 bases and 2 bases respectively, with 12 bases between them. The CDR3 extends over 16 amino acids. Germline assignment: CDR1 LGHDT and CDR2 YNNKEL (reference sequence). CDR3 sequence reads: CASSPDWGAGANVLTF. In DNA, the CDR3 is TGTGCCAGCAGCCCGGATTGGGGGGCTGGGGCCAACGTCCTGACTTTC.

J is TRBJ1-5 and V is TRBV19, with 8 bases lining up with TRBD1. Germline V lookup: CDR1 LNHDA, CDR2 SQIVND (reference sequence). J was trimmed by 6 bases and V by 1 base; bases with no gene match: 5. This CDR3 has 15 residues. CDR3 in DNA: TGTGCCAGTAGTATAGGGGGGACAGGTGTTCAGCCCCAGCATTTT. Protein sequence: CASSIGGTGVQPQHF.

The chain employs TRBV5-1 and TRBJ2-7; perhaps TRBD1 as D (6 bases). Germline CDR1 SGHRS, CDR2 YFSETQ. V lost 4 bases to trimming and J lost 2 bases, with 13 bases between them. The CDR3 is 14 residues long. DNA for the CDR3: TGCGCCAGCAGCGCAGAGGGGGTGCCCTACGAGCAGTACTTC. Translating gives CASSAEGVPYEQYF.

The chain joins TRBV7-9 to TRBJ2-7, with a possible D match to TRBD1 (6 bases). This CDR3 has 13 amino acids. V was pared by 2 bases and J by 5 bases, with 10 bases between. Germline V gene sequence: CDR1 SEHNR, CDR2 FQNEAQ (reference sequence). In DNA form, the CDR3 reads TGTGCCAGCAGCTTAACCAGGGGTAACGAGCAGTACTTC. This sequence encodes CASSLTRGNEQYF.

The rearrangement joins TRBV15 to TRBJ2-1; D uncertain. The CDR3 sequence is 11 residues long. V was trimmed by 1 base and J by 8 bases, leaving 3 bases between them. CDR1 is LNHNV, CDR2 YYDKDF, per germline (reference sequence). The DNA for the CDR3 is TGTGCCACCAGCAGAGCTTATGAGCAGTTCTTC. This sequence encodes CATSRAYEQFF. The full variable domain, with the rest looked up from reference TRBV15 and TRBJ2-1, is DAMVIQNPRYQVTQFGKPVTLSCSQTLNHNVMYWYQQKSSQAPKLLFHYYDKDFNNEADTPDNFQSRRPNTSFCFLDIRSPGLGDTAMYLCATSRAYEQFFGPGTRLTVL.

The CDR3 sequence: CSARTGGSINEKLFF. As DNA, the CDR3 is TGCAGCGCCCGGACAGGGGGAAGTATAAATGAAAAACTGTTTTTT. The chain carries TRBV29-1 and TRBJ1-4, with TRBD1 matching 10 bases. From germline, CDR1 is SQVTM and CDR2 ANQGSEA. After removal of 7 bases from V and 5 bases from J, the junction contained 10 bases not matched to a gene. CDR3 length: 15 amino acids.

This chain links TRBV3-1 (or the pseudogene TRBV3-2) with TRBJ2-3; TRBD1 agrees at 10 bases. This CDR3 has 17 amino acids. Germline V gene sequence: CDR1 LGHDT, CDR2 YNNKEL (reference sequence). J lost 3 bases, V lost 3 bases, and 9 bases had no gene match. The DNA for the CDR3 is TGTGCCAGCAGCCAGGATCCACCGGGACAGGGGACAGATACGCAGTATTTT. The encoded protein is CASSQDPPGQGTDTQYF.

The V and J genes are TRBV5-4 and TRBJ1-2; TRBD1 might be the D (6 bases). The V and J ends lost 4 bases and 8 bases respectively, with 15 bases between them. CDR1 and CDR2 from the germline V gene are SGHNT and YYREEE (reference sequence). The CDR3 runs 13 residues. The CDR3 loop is CASSRGGGDGYTF. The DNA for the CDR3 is TGTGCCAGCAGCCGCGGGGGGGGCGACGGCTACACCTTC.

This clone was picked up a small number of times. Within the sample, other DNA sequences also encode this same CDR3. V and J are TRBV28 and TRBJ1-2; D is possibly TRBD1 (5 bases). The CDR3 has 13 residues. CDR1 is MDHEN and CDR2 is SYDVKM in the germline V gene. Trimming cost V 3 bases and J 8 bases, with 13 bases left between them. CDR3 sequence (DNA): TGTGCCAGCAGTTTGGGGCAGGGTGGCGGCTACACCTTC. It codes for CASSLGQGGGYTF.

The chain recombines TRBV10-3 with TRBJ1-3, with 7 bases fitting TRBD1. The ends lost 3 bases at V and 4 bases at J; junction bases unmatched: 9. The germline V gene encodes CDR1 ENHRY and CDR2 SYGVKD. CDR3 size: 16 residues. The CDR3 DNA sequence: TGTGCCATCAGTGACATGAGGGGGCGCAGGGGAAACACCATATATTTT. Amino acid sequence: CAISDMRGRRGNTIYF.

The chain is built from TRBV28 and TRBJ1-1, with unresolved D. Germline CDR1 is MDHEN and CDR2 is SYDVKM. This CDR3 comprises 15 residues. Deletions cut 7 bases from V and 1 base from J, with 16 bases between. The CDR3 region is CASNLPRSRNTEAFF. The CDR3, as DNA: TGTGCCAGCAACCTACCAAGATCAAGGAACACTGAAGCTTTCTTT. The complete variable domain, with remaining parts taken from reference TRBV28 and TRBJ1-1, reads DVKVTQSSRYLVKRTGEKVFLECVQDMDHENMFWYRQDPGLGLRLIYFSYDVKMKEKGDIPEGYSVSREKKERFSLILESASTNQTSMYLCASNLPRSRNTEAFFGQGTRLTVV.

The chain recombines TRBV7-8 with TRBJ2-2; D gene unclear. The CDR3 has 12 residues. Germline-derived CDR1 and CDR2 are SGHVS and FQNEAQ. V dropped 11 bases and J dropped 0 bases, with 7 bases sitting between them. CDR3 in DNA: TGTGCCGACACTTCGAACACCGGGGAGCTGTTTTTT. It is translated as CADTSNTGELFF.

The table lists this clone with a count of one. The CDR3, as DNA: TGTGCCAGCACCCGGGACAGACTCTACGAGCAGTACTTC. Amino acid sequence: CASTRDRLYEQYF. The chain couples TRBV2 to TRBJ2-7; 7 positions match TRBD1. V was clipped by 7 bases and J by 3 bases; unmatched bases: 6. From germline, CDR1 is SNHLY and CDR2 FYNNEI. This CDR3 contains 13 residues.

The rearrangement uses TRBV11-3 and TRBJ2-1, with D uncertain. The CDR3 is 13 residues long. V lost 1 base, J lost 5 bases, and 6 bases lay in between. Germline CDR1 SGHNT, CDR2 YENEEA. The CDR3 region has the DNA TGTGCCAGCAGCTTAGGGGCAAACAATGAGCAGTTCTTC. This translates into CASSLGANNEQFF.